The present T cell receptor (beta chain) was sequenced within a study of early T cells in non-severe SARS-CoV-2 infection. Across the whole study: From unsorted whole blood, bulk RNA was sequenced, and the chains remained unpaired. Study-wide points: Sequences matched to VDJdb favored anti-spike CD8 responses, while private and CD4 specificities were missed.

The V gene's germline CDR1 is SGHKS and CDR2 YYEKEE (reference sequence). The CDR3 is 17 amino acids. Unique molecular identifier tags were affixed to discrete cDNA molecules. Each CDR3 protein is one row after TCRdb ran MiXCR on the 5' RACE reads. The sample carries nearly 110,000 distinct CDR3 sequences, roughly 11% recorded once. This clonotype was counted a few times. Its specificity is unknown. At one boundary the junction diverges from the germline segment, which might be a read error. The sample taken for sequencing was whole blood. This TCR was sampled from an adult who was a healthcare worker with PCR-confirmed SARS-CoV-2 infection or an uninfected control (not recorded which). This chain links TRBV5-5 with TRBJ2-3, with 8 bases identical to TRBD1. The CDR3, as DNA: TGTGTCAGCAGCTTAAGGGTCGGGCAGGGGGCTTTAGATACGCAGTATTTT. Translating it yields CVSSLRVGQGALDTQYF. The whole variable domain, remainder taken from reference TRBV5-5 and TRBJ2-3, is DAGVTQSPTHLIKTRGQQVTLRCSPISGHKSVSWYQQVLGQGPQFIFQYYEKEERGRGNFPDRFSARQFPNYSSELNVNALLLGDSALYLCVSSLRVGQGALDTQYFGPGTRLTVL.